The 23 T cell receptor beta chains reported below all come from one sample, sequenced in a study of neurological immune-mediated disorders. TCRdb re-called the 5' RACE reads through MiXCR, storing one row per CDR3 protein. The sample has tens of thousands of distinct CDR3 sequences, 5.2% seen once. Sequenced: PBMCs. These receptors all stem from a man younger than 35 with multiple sclerosis.

This clonotype occurred many times. The chain couples TRBV12-3 or TRBV12-4 to TRBJ1-5, with a weak D call TRBD1 (5 bases). The CDR3 spans 13 residues. V dropped 1 base and J dropped 7 bases, with 8 bases sitting between them. DNA of the CDR3: TGTGCCAGCAGTTTAGGGGGCCAACAGCCCCAGCATTTT. Protein product: CASSLGGQQPQHF.

This clonotype was detected ten times or more. V is TRBV5-1 and J is TRBJ1-1; D gene uncertain. The V gene lost 0 bases and the J gene lost 0 bases, with 6 bases spanning the gap. The CDR3 is 14 residues long. Germline values: CDR1 SGHRS, CDR2 YFSETQ. The CDR3 region has the DNA TGCGCCAGCAGCTTGGGGTCGATGAACACTGAAGCTTTCTTT. The encoded protein is CASSLGSMNTEAFF.

This clonotype was recorded many times. V usage is TRBV11-2 and J usage is TRBJ1-1; 8 bases match TRBD1. Trimming removed 5 bases from V and 6 bases from J; junction bases left unmatched: 11. Germline V lookup: CDR1 SGHAT, CDR2 FQNNGV. The CDR3 totals 15 residues. In nucleotides, the CDR3 is TGTGCCAGCAGCCTTCTACGGACAGGGAGGGCTGAAGCTTTCTTT. Translation gives CASSLLRTGRAEAFF.

This clonotype was seen at least ten times. CDR3 loop: CASSQTSGRALDTQYF. The CDR3 DNA sequence: TGTGCCAGCAGCCAGACTAGCGGGAGGGCCCTAGATACGCAGTATTTT. V gene TRBV7-2 combines with J gene TRBJ2-3; TRBD2 agrees at 14 bases. With 5 bases clipped from V and 5 bases from J, the junction kept 6 bases outside the gene matches. The CDR3 runs to 16 residues. Germline V gives CDR1 SGHTA, CDR2 FQGNSA. Complete variable domain (other parts from reference TRBV7-2 and TRBJ2-3): GAGVSQSPSNKVTEKGKDVELRCDPISGHTALYWYRQSLGQGLEFLIYFQGNSAPDKSGLPSDRFSAERTGGSVSTLTIQRTQQEDSAVYLCASSQTSGRALDTQYFGPGTRLTVL.

This clonotype has ten or more counts. The V call is TRBV6-5, the J call TRBJ2-7; 8 bases match TRBD2. The V and J ends lost 6 bases and 2 bases, in that order; junction bases with no gene match: 6. From germline, CDR1 is MNHEY and CDR2 SVGAGI. The CDR3 runs to 14 residues. Here the CDR3 DNA reads TGTGCCAGCAGGTCCTCGGGACTAGCCTACGAGCAGTACTTC. This codes for CASRSSGLAYEQYF.

This chain connects TRBV5-1 to TRBJ1-2; no clear D gene. Per the germline V gene, CDR1 is SGHRS and CDR2 is YFSETQ. V was pared by 4 bases and J by 2 bases, with 9 bases between. This CDR3 contains 13 residues. The CDR3, as DNA: TGCGCCAGCAGCCCCGGAAAAAACTATGGCTACACCTTC. It is translated as CASSPGKNYGYTF. The full variable domain, rest sourced from reference TRBV5-1 and TRBJ1-2, is KAGVTQTPRYLIKTRGQQVTLSCSPISGHRSVSWYQQTPGQGLQFLFEYFSETQRNKGNFPGRFSGRQFSNSRSEMNVSTLELGDSALYLCASSPGKNYGYTFGSGTRLTVV.

This clonotype was counted at least ten times. V gene TRBV10-3 combines with J gene TRBJ2-3; 7 nucleotides agree with TRBD2. Germline V gives CDR1 ENHRY, CDR2 SYGVKD. The CDR3 consists of 14 residues. J was trimmed by 5 bases and V by 8 bases; bases with no gene match: 10. CDR3 residues: CAIDPSGGGDTQYF. The CDR3 DNA reads TGTGCCATCGATCCTAGCGGTGGGGGAGATACGCAGTATTTT.

This chain connects TRBV5-1 to TRBJ2-7; weak D call: TRBD2 (6 bases). V shed 4 bases and J shed 3 bases, with 17 bases lying between them. Germline V gene lookup returns CDR1 SGHRS and CDR2 YFSETQ. The CDR3 loop spans 15 amino acids. The DNA of the CDR3 is TGCGCCAGCAGCGGCTCCGGGAGCACCGGCTACGAGCAGTACTTC. Its protein product is CASSGSGSTGYEQYF.

This clonotype was detected many times. This chain connects TRBV5-1 to TRBJ2-4; D possibly corresponds to TRBD1 (6 bases). The V gene lost 1 base and the J gene lost 6 bases, with 17 bases spanning the gap. CDR3 size: 16 residues. Germline CDR1 reads SGHRS; CDR2 reads YFSETQ. DNA of the CDR3: TGCGCCAGCAGCTTGTTGGGGGCACGTGGGGGAAACATTCAGTACTTC. It is translated as CASSLLGARGGNIQYF.

This clonotype was observed many times. The chain uses TRBV6-4 and TRBJ2-3; 14 nucleotides line up with TRBD2. CDR1 is MRHNA, CDR2 SNTAGT, per germline. Unmatched junction bases numbered 4, after V lost 0 bases and J lost 5 bases. The CDR3 is 17 residues long. CDR3 sequence: CASSDSTSGGAGDTQYF. DNA of the CDR3: TGTGCCAGCAGTGACTCGACTAGCGGGGGGGCTGGAGATACGCAGTATTTT.

This clonotype has a count of ten or more. The chain recombines TRBV7-2 with TRBJ2-5, with a tentative D call TRBD2 (5 bases). The germline gives CDR1 SGHTA, CDR2 FQGNSA. CDR3 length: 13 amino acids. V lost 6 bases, J lost 2 bases, and 10 bases lay in between. This CDR3 is CASSPPGQETQYF. The CDR3 DNA is TGTGCCAGCAGTCCGCCGGGACAAGAGACCCAGTACTTC.

This clonotype was picked up many times. The chain has TRBV7-2 and TRBJ2-1; 12 bases map to TRBD2. The J segment lost 7 bases and the V segment lost 5 bases, leaving 6 bases of the junction unmatched. Germline CDR1 SGHTA, CDR2 FQGNSA. The CDR3 has 15 amino acids. The CDR3 region is CASSPSGGAWNEQFF. The CDR3 DNA is TGTGCCAGCAGCCCTAGCGGGGGGGCATGGAATGAGCAGTTCTTC.

The chain has TRBV27 and TRBJ2-6; 8 bases fit TRBD2. Germline assignment: CDR1 MNHEY and CDR2 SMNVEV (reference sequence). The CDR3 has 18 residues. The J segment lost 3 bases and the V segment lost 1 base, leaving 8 bases of the junction unmatched. CDR3 region: CASSLWVGGADGANVLTF. The CDR3 DNA reads TGTGCCAGCAGTTTATGGGTCGGGGGGGCCGATGGGGCCAACGTCCTGACTTTC.

This clonotype appeared many times. The chain couples TRBV20-1 to TRBJ1-5, with 12 bases fitting TRBD1. The V gene end was trimmed by 6 bases and the J gene end by 2 bases; junction bases not matched to a gene: 14. The CDR3 covers 18 residues. Per the germline V gene, CDR1 is DFQATT and CDR2 is SNEGSKA (reference sequence). The CDR3 loop reads CSAYAGQGAVVGNQPQHF. The CDR3 DNA sequence: TGCAGTGCGTATGCGGGACAGGGGGCTGTTGTGGGCAATCAGCCCCAGCATTTT.

This clonotype was recorded at least ten times. The chain is built from TRBV20-1 and TRBJ2-7, with 7 bases that match TRBD1. Germline V lookup: CDR1 DFQATT, CDR2 SNEGSKA (reference sequence). The CDR3 consists of 14 residues. Losses at the gene ends were 4 bases for V and 0 bases for J; bases not matched to a gene: 6. CDR3 nucleotide sequence: TGCAGTGCTAAGGGGGCCTCGGACTCCTACGAGCAGTACTTC. It codes for CSAKGASDSYEQYF.

At least ten counts were recorded for this clonotype. The V call is TRBV7-2, the J call TRBJ2-5; 8 bases agree with TRBD2. Trimming removed 7 bases from V and 2 bases from J; junction bases left unmatched: 3. CDR1 is SGHTA, CDR2 FQGNSA, per germline. The CDR3 runs to 13 residues. CDR3 sequence reads: CASTSGLQETQYF. CDR3 coding DNA: TGTGCCAGCACTAGCGGGCTACAAGAGACCCAGTACTTC. Filled out from reference TRBV7-2 and TRBJ2-5, the complete variable domain reads GAGVSQSPSNKVTEKGKDVELRCDPISGHTALYWYRQSLGQGLEFLIYFQGNSAPDKSGLPSDRFSAERTGGSVSTLTIQRTQQEDSAVYLCASTSGLQETQYFGPGTRLLVL.

This chain links TRBV5-6 with TRBJ1-1; D possibly corresponds to TRBD1 (5 bases). Germline assignment: CDR1 SGHDT and CDR2 YYEEEE. The CDR3 runs to 14 residues. V was pared by 5 bases and J by 0 bases, with 11 bases between. The CDR3 sequence: CASRTRGVNTEAFF. The CDR3 nucleotides are TGTGCCAGCAGAACACGGGGGGTGAACACTGAAGCTTTCTTT.

The table lists this clonotype with many counts. This chain joins TRBV7-8 and TRBJ1-2; D might be TRBD1 (5 bases). This CDR3 spans 14 amino acids. Trimming removed 5 bases from V and 6 bases from J, with 16 bases in between. The V gene's germline CDR1 is SGHVS and CDR2 FQNEAQ. CDR3 DNA sequence: TGTGCCAGCAGCCCCTATCGGGGGTCTCATGGCTACACCTTC. It specifies CASSPYRGSHGYTF.

The sample holds many counts of this clonotype. V gene TRBV20-1 combines with J gene TRBJ2-1; 8 positions agree with TRBD2. With V trimmed by 6 bases and J by 10 bases, 5 bases remained unmatched. This CDR3 comprises 11 residues. CDR1 and CDR2 (germline): DFQATT, SNEGSKA (reference sequence). For the CDR3, the DNA is TGCAGTGCCCCCTTAGCGGGAGAGCAGTTCTTC. Residues: CSAPLAGEQFF.

Note on this clonotype: This may be a read error: a much more frequent sequence differs by one nucleotide. V usage is TRBV5-5 and J usage is TRBJ1-2; D gene uncertain. Deletions cut 0 bases from V and 0 bases from J, with 9 bases between. The CDR3 is 15 amino acids. Germline V gene sequence: CDR1 SGHKS, CDR2 YYEKEE (reference sequence). The CDR3 is CASSLGYRPNYGYTF. CDR3 nucleotides: TGTGCCAGCAGCTTGGGGTACAGACCTAACTATGGCTACACCTTC.

This clonotype was seen repeatedly, ten times or more. The chain joins TRBV29-1 to TRBJ2-1, with D perhaps TRBD2 (5 bases). This CDR3 contains 12 residues. Germline V gives CDR1 SQVTM, CDR2 ANQGSEA. Trimming pared 5 bases from V and 8 bases from J, leaving 13 bases between. CDR3 coding DNA: TGCAGCGTTTCCCGGGGTCGCCATGAGCAGTTCTTC. It is translated as CSVSRGRHEQFF.

In this sample, this clonotype turned up many times. The chain has TRBV20-1 and TRBJ2-7; D gene uncertain. From germline, CDR1 is DFQATT and CDR2 SNEGSKA (reference sequence). The CDR3 loop spans 17 amino acids. V was trimmed by 0 bases and J by 2 bases, leaving 20 bases between them. This chain's CDR3 is CSARDQDRFAHPYEQYF. The CDR3 bases are TGCAGTGCTAGAGATCAGGATCGGTTCGCACATCCCTACGAGCAGTACTTC.

The chain employs TRBV29-1 and TRBJ2-7, with D possibly TRBD1 on 5 matching bases. Germline loops: CDR1 SQVTM, CDR2 ANQGSEA. With 0 bases removed from V and 10 bases from J, the gap between germline ends came to 13 bases. The CDR3 has 12 residues. The DNA of the CDR3 is TGCAGCGTTGAAGAGGGGCCCCGGGCCCAGTACTTC. Translated, it gives CSVEEGPRAQYF.